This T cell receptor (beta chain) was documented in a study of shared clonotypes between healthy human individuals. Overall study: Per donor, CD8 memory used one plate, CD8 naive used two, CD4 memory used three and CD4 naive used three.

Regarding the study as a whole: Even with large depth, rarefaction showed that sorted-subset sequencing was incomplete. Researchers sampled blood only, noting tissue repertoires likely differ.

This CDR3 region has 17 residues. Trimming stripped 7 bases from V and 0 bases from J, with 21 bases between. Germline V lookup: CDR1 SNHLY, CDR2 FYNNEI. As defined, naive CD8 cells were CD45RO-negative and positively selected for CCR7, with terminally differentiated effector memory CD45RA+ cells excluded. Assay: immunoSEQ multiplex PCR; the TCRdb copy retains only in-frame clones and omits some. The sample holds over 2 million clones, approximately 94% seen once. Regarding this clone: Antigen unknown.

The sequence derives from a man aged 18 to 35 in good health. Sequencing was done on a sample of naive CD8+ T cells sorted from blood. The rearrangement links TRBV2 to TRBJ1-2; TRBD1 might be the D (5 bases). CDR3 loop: CASNLGLEGTANYGYTF. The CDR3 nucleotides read TGTGCCAGCAACCTCGGTTTGGAAGGGACGGCTAACTATGGCTACACCTTC.